One sample yielded the 29 T cell receptor beta chains listed below, sequenced in a study of T cells in Graves' hyperthyroidism and ophthalmopathy. RNA transcripts served as the template for amplifying TCR beta CDR3 regions. First-round RT-PCR with HTBI primers amplified the TCR CDR3 region. TCRdb re-called the multiplex PCR reads through MiXCR, storing one row per CDR3 protein. The table includes about 740,000 distinct CDR3 sequences, 14% detected once. Sequenced sample: blood. The receptors shown here come from a woman under 30 with Graves' hyperthyroidism.

Ten or more counts support this clonotype. The chain joins TRBV2 to TRBJ2-7; D remains ambiguous. Trimming took 8 bases from V and 4 from J, leaving 15 bases between them. CDR1 is SNHLY, CDR2 FYNNEI, per germline. The CDR3 has 13 residues. CDR3 DNA sequence: TGTGCCAGCGAAAGGACGGTGGGGTACGAGCAGTACTTC. Protein sequence: CASERTVGYEQYF.

V is TRBV5-1 and J is TRBJ1-6; D unclear. This CDR3 contains 16 residues. V was shortened by 5 bases and J by 3 bases, with 15 bases between the two germline ends. The germline V gene encodes CDR1 SGHRS and CDR2 YFSETQ. CDR3 loop: CASRGGPTDYNSPLHF. The CDR3 DNA follows: TGCGCCAGCAGAGGAGGGCCAACCGACTATAATTCACCCCTCCACTTT.

This clonotype was recorded at least ten times. The chain recombines TRBV3-1 with TRBJ1-2, with D unresolved. Germline CDR1 is LGHDT and CDR2 is YNNKEL (reference sequence). Trimming stripped 4 bases from V and 7 bases from J, with 16 bases between. There are 14 residues in the CDR3. Written as DNA, the CDR3 is TGTGCCAGCAGCCCACTCGGCGGGGAGAGTGGCTACACCTTC. Its protein is CASSPLGGESGYTF.

This clonotype was seen many times. The DNA of the CDR3 is TGTGCCAGCAGTGCCGGGGCGGACAGAGCCTCCTACGAGCAGTACTTC. This encodes CASSAGADRASYEQYF. V usage is TRBV6-1 and J usage is TRBJ2-7; the D gene is possibly TRBD1 (6 bases). The ends were cut back, 4 bases at V and 0 bases at J, with 16 bases in the middle. The CDR3 runs to 16 residues. The germline V gene encodes CDR1 MNHNS and CDR2 SASEGT.

This clonotype was counted many times. The chain has TRBV12-3 or TRBV12-4 and TRBJ1-6; possible D gene TRBD1, 5 bases. Between the trimmed V and J ends, which lost 7 bases and 13 bases, there was a span of 20 bases. This CDR3 contains 14 residues. The CDR3 region is CASKTRDGGFPLHF. CDR3 sequence (DNA): TGTGCCAGCAAAACCAGGGACGGAGGTTTCCCCCTCCACTTT.

This clonotype was counted at least ten times. No DNA is shown, since the ends of the CDR3 on it are uncertain; the CDR3 is the one TCRdb lists. V and J are TRBV27 and TRBJ2-1; the DNA was not used to check the table's D call, TRBD2. CDR1 is MNHEY, CDR2 SMNVEV, per germline (reference sequence). The CDR3 region is 17 residues in length, termini included. This CDR3 reads CASSSSGLAGGYNEQFF.

This clonotype was seen only a few times. J is TRBJ2-2 and V is TRBV18, with 9 bases identical to TRBD1. The junction had 7 bases not matched to a gene; V was cut back by 1 base and J by 1 base. This CDR3 is 18 amino acids long. CDR1 and CDR2 (germline): KGHSH, LQKENI. CDR3 residues: CASSPRGTGSLNTGELFF. For the CDR3, the DNA is TGTGCCAGCTCACCACGGGGGACAGGGTCGCTGAACACCGGGGAGCTGTTTTTT.

This clonotype has a handful of counts. The chain has TRBV2 and TRBJ2-3, with D unresolved. CDR1 and CDR2 (germline): SNHLY, FYNNEI. Trimming pared 7 bases from V and 14 bases from J, leaving 25 bases between. The CDR3 runs 14 residues. Here the CDR3 DNA reads TGTGCCAGCAAAGGTTGGGGATCAACCCGGTCCTCGTATTTT. Translated, it gives CASKGWGSTRSSYF. Together with reference TRBV2 and TRBJ2-3, the CDR3 gives the full variable domain: EPEVTQTPSHQVTQMGQEVILRCVPISNHLYFYWYRQILGQKVEFLVSFYNNEISEKSEIFDDQFSVERPDGSNFTLKIRSTKLEDSAMYFCASKGWGSTRSSYFGPGTRLTVL.

This clonotype appeared many times. V usage is TRBV27 and J usage is TRBJ2-1; tentative D call: TRBD2 (5 bases). CDR1 is MNHEY and CDR2 is SMNVEV in the germline V gene (reference sequence). The V and J ends lost 4 bases and 2 bases respectively, with 9 bases between them. This CDR3 is built from 14 residues. The CDR3 region is CASSSSRPYNEQFF. The CDR3 region has the DNA TGTGCCAGCAGTTCTAGCCGCCCCTACAATGAGCAGTTCTTC.

The chain recombines TRBV6-2 or TRBV6-3 with TRBJ2-1; 7 bases are shared with TRBD2. V lost 10 bases, J lost 9 bases, and 15 bases stayed unmatched. The CDR3 totals 14 residues. Germline V gene lookup returns CDR1 MNHEY and CDR2 SVGEGT. CDR3 in amino acids: CATRGSSNYGEQFF. As DNA, the CDR3 is TGTGCCACCCGCGGGAGCTCGAATTATGGTGAGCAGTTCTTC.

V and J are TRBV5-1 and TRBJ2-7; 7 bases map to TRBD2. The trim removed 3 bases at V and 5 bases at J, leaving 8 bases unmatched. The CDR3 extends over 14 amino acids. Germline CDR1 and CDR2: SGHRS and YFSETQ. CDR3 in amino acids: CASSWGGLENEQYF. The CDR3 DNA is TGCGCCAGCAGCTGGGGGGGGTTGGAGAACGAGCAGTACTTC.

This clonotype was observed a handful of times. In nucleotides, the CDR3 is TGTGCCAGCAGCTTAAGCCCCGAGGACTATAATTCACCCCTCCACTTT. As protein: CASSLSPEDYNSPLHF. This sequence joins TRBV7-9 and TRBJ1-6; D remains ambiguous. CDR1 SEHNR and CDR2 FQNEAQ come from the germline V gene (reference sequence). The CDR3 is 16 residues long. The germline V and J ends were trimmed by 2 bases and 3 bases, with 11 bases remaining between them.

The chain has TRBV20-1 and TRBJ2-1; tentatively, D is TRBD2 (5 bases). CDR1 and CDR2 (germline): DFQATT, SNEGSKA (reference sequence). V was clipped by 6 bases and J by 6 bases, with 30 bases between them. There are 18 residues in the CDR3. The CDR3 loop is CSATSLEVISVGFNEQFF. As DNA, the CDR3 is TGCAGTGCCACCTCGCTGGAGGTTATCTCTGTAGGGTTCAATGAGCAGTTCTTC.

The chain couples TRBV28 to TRBJ1-5, with 11 bases fitting TRBD1. The CDR3 runs 17 residues. V shed 3 bases, J shed 4 bases, and the junction held 8 bases outside the gene matches. Germline assignment: CDR1 MDHEN and CDR2 SYDVKM. For the CDR3, the DNA is TGTGCCAGCAGTTTCGTTGACGGGACAGGGGGAAATCAGCCCCAGCATTTT. This codes for CASSFVDGTGGNQPQHF.

This clonotype was counted between two and nine times. The chain uses TRBV6-6 and TRBJ1-6; 8 nucleotides agree with TRBD1. CDR1 MNHNY and CDR2 SVGAGI come from the germline V gene (reference sequence). Germline trimming cut 0 bases from V and 7 bases from J; bases unmatched to any gene: 2. This CDR3 comprises 15 residues. The CDR3 reads CASSYSNRGNSPLHF. The CDR3 DNA reads TGTGCCAGCAGTTACTCGAACAGGGGGAATTCACCCCTCCACTTT.

This clonotype was observed many times. V usage is TRBV5-1 and J usage is TRBJ2-5; 8 bases align to TRBD1. Germline CDR1 is SGHRS and CDR2 is YFSETQ. V shed 4 bases and J 5 bases; nucleotides not matched to a gene: 7. The CDR3 loop spans 14 amino acids. The CDR3 region is CASSRTDRAETQYF. The DNA for the CDR3 is TGCGCCAGCAGCCGGACGGACAGGGCTGAGACCCAGTACTTC. Together with reference TRBV5-1 and TRBJ2-5, the CDR3 gives the full variable domain: KAGVTQTPRYLIKTRGQQVTLSCSPISGHRSVSWYQQTPGQGLQFLFEYFSETQRNKGNFPGRFSGRQFSNSRSEMNVSTLELGDSALYLCASSRTDRAETQYFGPGTRLLVL.

This clonotype was picked up many times. The chain has TRBV6-1 and TRBJ2-1; D might be TRBD1 (5 bases). Per germline, CDR1 MNHNS and CDR2 SASEGT. The CDR3 runs to 14 residues. The V gene lost 0 bases and the J gene lost 5 bases, with 8 bases spanning the gap. The CDR3 coding sequence is TGTGCCAGCAGTGAAGCGACAGCACACAATGAGCAGTTCTTC. This codes for CASSEATAHNEQFF.

The chain employs TRBV7-9 and TRBJ2-3; tentative D call: TRBD2 (6 bases). Germline lookup yields CDR1 SEHNR and CDR2 FQNEAQ (reference sequence). This CDR3 spans 15 amino acids. V lost 7 bases to trimming and J lost 2 bases, with 16 bases between them. The CDR3 DNA sequence: TGTGCCAGCACTGGCCCGGGACTTTACACAGATACGCAGTATTTT. Residues: CASTGPGLYTDTQYF.

The CDR3 protein is CASSFLPTGSSYEQYF. CDR3 DNA sequence: TGCGCCAGCAGCTTCTTGCCGACAGGGAGCTCCTACGAGCAGTACTTC. This chain links TRBV5-1 with TRBJ2-7; 7 nucleotides match TRBD1. The trim removed 2 bases at V and 0 bases at J, leaving 8 bases unmatched. Germline lookup yields CDR1 SGHRS and CDR2 YFSETQ. The CDR3 runs 16 residues.

This clonotype was seen a few times. The V gene is TRBV4-1, the J gene TRBJ2-2; 8 positions match TRBD2. Germline CDR1 MGHRA, CDR2 YSYEKL. Germline trimming cut 4 bases from V and 6 bases from J; bases unmatched to any gene: 4. The CDR3 spans 14 residues. The CDR3 spells CASSRRREAGELFF. The CDR3 bases are TGCGCCAGCAGCCGAAGGCGGGAGGCCGGGGAGCTGTTTTTT.

In its sample, this clonotype was seen a few times. Sequence at one end of the junction differs from germline and may be a read error. The chain uses TRBV7-2 and TRBJ2-1, with D possibly matching TRBD2 (5 bases). CDR3 length: 18 residues. Germline V lookup: CDR1 SGHTA, CDR2 FQGNSA. CDR3 residues: CASSRVSGRANLYNEQFF. CDR3 sequence (DNA): TGTGCCAGCAGCAGAGTTAGTGGGCGGGCCAACCTATACAATGAGCAATTCTTC.

The sample holds a few counts of this clonotype. The chain employs TRBV27 and TRBJ2-7, with D perhaps matching TRBD1 (5 bases). The V and J ends lost 4 bases and 3 bases respectively, with 13 bases between them. The CDR3 runs 14 residues. Per the germline V gene, CDR1 is MNHEY and CDR2 is SMNVEV (reference sequence). CDR3: CASSWGAGNYEQYF. CDR3 bases: TGTGCCAGCAGTTGGGGCGCAGGGAACTACGAGCAGTACTTC.

The chain joins TRBV19 to TRBJ1-2; 7 bases match TRBD1. Trimming removed 5 bases from V and 4 bases from J; junction bases left unmatched: 7. The CDR3 loop spans 14 amino acids. Germline V gene lookup returns CDR1 LNHDA and CDR2 SQIVND (reference sequence). CDR3 bases: TGTGCCAGTAGTGGCGACAGGGACCCCTATGGCTACACCTTC. This codes for CASSGDRDPYGYTF. The whole variable domain, remainder taken from reference TRBV19 and TRBJ1-2, is DGGITQSPKYLFRKEGQNVTLSCEQNLNHDAMYWYRQDPGQGLRLIYYSQIVNDFQKGDIAEGYSVSREKKESFPLTVTSAQKNPTAFYLCASSGDRDPYGYTFGSGTRLTVV.

This clonotype was seen a few times. The chain carries TRBV4-1 and TRBJ2-7, with TRBD1 matching 7 bases. The V gene's germline CDR1 is MGHRA and CDR2 YSYEKL. V dropped 1 base and J dropped 4; count of bases not matched to a gene: 7. The CDR3 consists of 15 residues. The CDR3 DNA follows: TGCGCCAGCAGCCAAGCTACATACAGGGGTTACGAGCAGTACTTC. Protein product: CASSQATYRGYEQYF.

This clonotype was seen repeatedly, ten times or more. The chain couples TRBV6-2 or TRBV6-3 to TRBJ2-3; 9 bases align to TRBD2. The germline V gene encodes CDR1 MNHEY and CDR2 SVGEGT. The V and J ends lost 0 bases and 5 bases, in that order; junction bases with no gene match: 9. The CDR3 loop spans 17 amino acids. CDR3 region: CASSYSVASGKGDTQYF. The DNA of the CDR3 is TGTGCCAGCAGTTACTCGGTGGCTAGCGGGAAGGGAGATACGCAGTATTTT.

This clonotype was seen only a few times. The chain links TRBV5-6 to TRBJ2-1; TRBD1 matches 8 bases. The CDR3 has 14 amino acids. Trimming at V came to 6 bases and at J to 1 base, leaving 3 bases not matched to a gene. Germline V gene data show CDR1 as SGHDT and CDR2 as YYEEEE. CDR3 sequence: CASKTGGSYNEQFF. CDR3 DNA sequence: TGTGCCAGCAAAACAGGGGGGTCCTACAATGAGCAGTTCTTC. Full variable domain (outside the CDR3, taken from reference TRBV5-6 and TRBJ2-1): DAGVTQSPTHLIKTRGQQVTLRCSPKSGHDTVSWYQQALGQGPQFIFQYYEEEERQRGNFPDRFSGHQFPNYSSELNVNALLLGDSALYLCASKTGGSYNEQFFGPGTRLTVL.

This clonotype was seen a few times. V is TRBV12-3 or TRBV12-4 and J is TRBJ1-4; a possible D gene is TRBD1 (5 bases). This CDR3 contains 17 residues. Trimming removed 6 bases from V and 0 bases from J, with 17 bases in between. The CDR3 coding sequence is TGTGCCAGCAGACGGGGACCAAGTGGGGCAACTAATGAAAAACTGTTTTTT. Translating gives CASRRGPSGATNEKLFF.

The genes are TRBV19 and TRBJ2-3; TRBD1 aligns across 7 bases. The CDR3 is 14 residues long. CDR1 LNHDA and CDR2 SQIVND come from the germline V gene (reference sequence). Losses at the gene ends were 6 bases for V and 8 bases for J; bases not matched to a gene: 11. This chain's CDR3 is CASRDYRGPATQYF. The CDR3 nucleotides read TGTGCCAGTAGAGACTACAGGGGCCCGGCTACGCAGTATTTT.

In this sample, this clonotype turned up many times. This rearrangement joins TRBV30 to TRBJ2-7; the D gene is possibly TRBD1 (7 bases). V lost 3 bases, J lost 2 bases, and 14 bases lay in between. Germline CDR1 and CDR2: GTSNPN and SVGIG (reference sequence). The CDR3 runs 14 residues. The CDR3 loop reads CAWRRGDRPYEQYF. CDR3 DNA sequence: TGTGCCTGGAGGAGGGGGGACAGACCCTACGAGCAGTACTTC.